The 28 T cell receptor beta chains listed next were all sequenced from one sample in a study of blood T cell repertoires in COVID-19. Using immunoSEQ multiplex PCR, the repertoire was profiled, and TCRdb retains in-frame clones only, with some absent. The sample yields 90,000 to 140,000 clones, over 75% seen once. Sequenced input: peripheral blood. All receptors derive from a man over 45 with acute or convalescent COVID-19.

CDR3 amino acids: CASSLFPRGQGETQYF. The CDR3 DNA is TGTGCCAGCAGCTTATTCCCCCGCGGACAAGGAGAGACCCAGTACTTC. This sequence joins TRBV7-3 and TRBJ2-5; a weak D match, TRBD1 (5 bases). The V end was cut by 2 bases, the J end by 4 bases, with 17 bases between. The V gene's germline CDR1 is SGHTA and CDR2 FQGTGA. The CDR3 spans 16 residues.

This clone was seen a handful of times. The J gene is TRBJ2-7, the V gene TRBV3-1 (or the pseudogene TRBV3-2); TRBD1 agrees at 7 bases. Germline CDR1 is LGHDT and CDR2 is YNNKEL (reference sequence). The CDR3 is made up of 16 amino acids. V was pared by 5 bases and J by 5 bases, with 15 bases of the junction left unmatched. The CDR3, as DNA: TGTGCCAGCAGCTGGCTGCCGGGACAGCGATCTAACGAGCAGTACTTC. Protein: CASSWLPGQRSNEQYF.

This sequence joins TRBV4-1 and TRBJ2-3; D is unresolved. In germline, CDR1 is MGHRA, CDR2 YSYEKL. Between the trimmed V and J ends, which lost 0 bases and 2 bases, there was a span of 9 bases. The CDR3 consists of 15 residues. Here the CDR3 reads CASSQELPFTDTQYF. The CDR3, as DNA: TGCGCCAGCAGCCAAGAACTGCCGTTCACAGATACGCAGTATTTT.

V usage is TRBV19 and J usage is TRBJ2-2, with 8 bases that match TRBD1. The CDR3 has 14 amino acids. The germline V gene has CDR1 LNHDA and CDR2 SQIVND (reference sequence). Trimming removed 4 bases from V and 5 bases from J; junction bases left unmatched: 3. In DNA form, the CDR3 reads TGTGCCAGTAGTACCCGGACAGGGACCGGGGAGCTGTTTTTT. Translating it yields CASSTRTGTGELFF.

The chain links TRBV7-3 to TRBJ2-3; 8 bases are a match to TRBD1. J lost 7 bases, V lost 3 bases, and 9 bases had no gene match. Germline CDR1 reads SGHTA; CDR2 reads FQGTGA. CDR3 length: 15 residues. The DNA for the CDR3 is TGTGCCAGCAGCTTTAGTTCGGGGACAGGCTATACGCAGTATTTT. Translated, it gives CASSFSSGTGYTQYF.

The CDR3 loop reads CSAQGTEAFF. The CDR3 bases are TGCAGTGCTCAGGGGACTGAAGCTTTCTTT. This sequence joins TRBV20-1 and TRBJ1-1, with D possibly being TRBD1 (6 bases). The CDR3 totals 10 residues. Trimming pared 5 bases from V and 5 bases from J, leaving 6 bases between. Germline CDR1 DFQATT, CDR2 SNEGSKA (reference sequence).

This chain links TRBV10-3 with TRBJ2-5; perhaps TRBD2 as D (6 bases). The CDR3 runs 15 residues. From germline, CDR1 is ENHRY and CDR2 SYGVKD. The germline V and J ends were trimmed by 5 bases and 2 bases, with 15 bases remaining between them. CDR3: CAISLDPGGQETQYF. The CDR3 nucleotides read TGTGCCATCAGTCTAGACCCTGGGGGGCAAGAGACCCAGTACTTC.

The gene calls are TRBV11-3 and TRBJ2-1; 10 nucleotides line up with TRBD2. V was pared by 0 bases and J by 7 bases, with 15 bases of the junction left unmatched. The CDR3 loop spans 19 amino acids. The V gene's germline CDR1 is SGHNT and CDR2 YENEEA. CDR3: CASSLDPWGPTSGWNEQFF. As DNA, the CDR3 is TGTGCCAGCAGCTTAGATCCGTGGGGGCCGACTAGCGGGTGGAATGAGCAGTTCTTC.

This chain connects TRBV7-8 to TRBJ2-3; 11 bases match TRBD1. This CDR3 is 17 amino acids long. After removal of 6 bases from V and 5 bases from J, the junction contained 13 bases not matched to a gene. The germline gives CDR1 SGHVS, CDR2 FQNEAQ. CDR3 DNA: TGTGCCAGCAGTCTACCCCGGGACAGGGGGACAGTAGATACGCAGTATTTT. Its translation: CASSLPRDRGTVDTQYF.

This chain connects TRBV9 to TRBJ2-7; TRBD2 aligns across 8 bases. Germline lookup yields CDR1 SGDLS and CDR2 YYNGEE. V shed 4 bases and J 0 bases; nucleotides not matched to a gene: 9. This CDR3 has 16 amino acids. The CDR3, as DNA: TGTGCCAGCAGCCCACGGGGGGGCGGAGGCTCCTACGAGCAGTACTTC. Translated: CASSPRGGGGSYEQYF.

The genes are TRBV28 and TRBJ2-6; D uncertain. Per germline, CDR1 MDHEN and CDR2 SYDVKM. V lost 8 bases, J lost 0 bases, and 17 bases lay in between. The CDR3 covers 17 residues. As DNA, the CDR3 is TGTGCCAGCGCCTCCGGCGGAAAATTCTCTGGGGCCAACGTCCTGACTTTC. This gives the protein CASASGGKFSGANVLTF. The complete variable domain, with remaining parts taken from reference TRBV28 and TRBJ2-6, reads DVKVTQSSRYLVKRTGEKVFLECVQDMDHENMFWYRQDPGLGLRLIYFSYDVKMKEKGDIPEGYSVSREKKERFSLILESASTNQTSMYLCASASGGKFSGANVLTFGAGSRLTVL.

This sequence joins TRBV7-8 and TRBJ1-1; unclear D gene. V was pared by 2 bases and J by 1 base, with 8 bases between. The CDR3 has 14 amino acids. Germline-derived CDR1 and CDR2 are SGHVS and FQNEAQ. CDR3 residues: CASSLSLQNTEAFF. The CDR3 DNA reads as TGTGCCAGCAGCTTATCACTGCAGAACACTGAAGCTTTCTTT.

The rearrangement uses TRBV6-5 and TRBJ1-2; no clear D gene. This CDR3 contains 15 residues. V lost 8 bases to trimming and J lost 4 bases, with 20 bases between them. From germline, CDR1 is MNHEY and CDR2 SVGAGI. The CDR3 region is CASPLGAQRGYGYTF. CDR3 in DNA: TGTGCCAGCCCGCTAGGAGCCCAACGTGGCTATGGCTACACCTTC.

The chain couples TRBV27 to TRBJ1-6, with 9 nucleotides matching TRBD1. The junction had 7 bases not matched to a gene; V was cut back by 4 bases and J by 0 bases. The germline gives CDR1 MNHEY, CDR2 SMNVEV (reference sequence). This CDR3 is built from 18 residues. In nucleotides, the CDR3 is TGTGCCAGCAGTTGGGACAGGGTGGCGAGCTCCTATAATTCACCCCTCCACTTT. Protein: CASSWDRVASSYNSPLHF.

The chain recombines TRBV7-9 with TRBJ1-2; D ambiguous. Germline CDR1 SEHNR, CDR2 FQNEAQ (reference sequence). The CDR3 runs 15 residues. V dropped 2 bases and J dropped 4 bases, with 14 bases sitting between them. For the CDR3, the DNA is TGTGCCAGCAGCTTAAACGGGGAACGTGGCTATGGCTACACCTTC. Translation gives CASSLNGERGYGYTF. The complete variable domain, with remaining parts taken from reference TRBV7-9 and TRBJ1-2, reads DTGVSQNPRHKITKRGQNVTFRCDPISEHNRLYWYRQTLGQGPEFLTYFQNEAQLEKSRLLSDRFSAERPKGSFSTLEIQRTEQGDSAMYLCASSLNGERGYGYTFGSGTRLTVV.

This clone was detected only once. The rearrangement joins TRBV6-1 to TRBJ2-7; a possible D gene is TRBD1 (6 bases). The germline V and J ends were trimmed by 3 bases and 3 bases, with 12 bases remaining between them. Germline-derived CDR1 and CDR2 are MNHNS and SASEGT. The CDR3 contains 14 residues. This CDR3 is CASSEVDSLYEQYF. The CDR3 DNA reads TGTGCCAGCAGTGAGGTGGACAGCCTCTACGAGCAGTACTTC.

The chain combines TRBV18 with TRBJ2-7; TRBD2 agrees at 11 bases. The CDR3 runs to 17 residues. V shed 1 base and J 0 bases; nucleotides not matched to a gene: 5. CDR1 and CDR2 from the germline V gene are KGHSH and LQKENI. As DNA, the CDR3 is TGTGCCAGCTCACCACGGCTCGGGACTAGCGGCTCCTACGAGCAGTACTTC. It specifies CASSPRLGTSGSYEQYF.

V usage is TRBV4-1 and J usage is TRBJ2-5, with 7 bases matching TRBD1. Germline values: CDR1 MGHRA, CDR2 YSYEKL. Trimming cost V 1 base and J 5 bases; bases outside gene matches: 4. The CDR3 sequence is 14 residues long. The DNA of the CDR3 is TGCGCCAGCAGCCAAGGAGGGGGCCCGGAGACCCAGTACTTC. Translating it yields CASSQGGGPETQYF.

The chain joins TRBV7-6 to TRBJ2-1; 7 bases fit TRBD2. Germline assignment: CDR1 SGHVS and CDR2 FNYEAQ. The CDR3 loop spans 15 amino acids. Trimming took 1 base from V and 7 from J; bases not matched to a gene: 7. This CDR3 is CASSLGGGSLNEQFF. The CDR3, as DNA: TGTGCCAGCAGCTTAGGCGGGGGTTCTCTTAATGAGCAGTTCTTC.

The chain recombines TRBV28 with TRBJ2-7; D gene ambiguous. The V gene's germline CDR1 is MDHEN and CDR2 SYDVKM. V shed 4 bases and J shed 3 bases, with 7 bases lying between them. This CDR3 spans 12 amino acids. CDR3 nucleotide sequence: TGTGCCAGCAGTTCTTCCGTCTACGAGCAGTACTTC. Protein product: CASSSSVYEQYF.

This clone turned up a few times. The chain joins TRBV11-1 to TRBJ2-5, with D perhaps matching TRBD2 (5 bases). The CDR3 has 12 residues. Germline CDR1 SGHAT, CDR2 FQDESV (reference sequence). With 5 bases removed from V and 5 bases from J, the gap between germline ends came to 9 bases. In nucleotides, the CDR3 is TGTGCCAGCAGCCGAGGGCGGGAGACCCAGTACTTC. Its protein product is CASSRGRETQYF.

The chain recombines TRBV10-2 with TRBJ2-7; D might be TRBD2 (5 bases). The CDR3 totals 13 residues. Germline CDR1 is WSHSY and CDR2 is SAAADI. V shed 8 bases and J shed 0 bases, with 11 bases lying between them. This CDR3 reads CASSLGSSYEQYF. The DNA for the CDR3 is TGCGCCAGCTCTCTGGGGAGCTCCTACGAGCAGTACTTC.

The CDR3 is CASSRLAGSDEQFF. Here the CDR3 DNA reads TGTGCCAGCAGTCGACTAGCGGGGAGCGATGAGCAGTTCTTC. The V gene is TRBV2, the J gene TRBJ2-1; 11 bases align to TRBD2. V lost 5 bases and J lost 8; bases outside the gene matches: 5. This CDR3 spans 14 amino acids. Per the germline V gene, CDR1 is SNHLY and CDR2 is FYNNEI. Full variable domain (rest looked up from reference TRBV2 and TRBJ2-1): EPEVTQTPSHQVTQMGQEVILRCVPISNHLYFYWYRQILGQKVEFLVSFYNNEISEKSEIFDDQFSVERPDGSNFTLKIRSTKLEDSAMYFCASSRLAGSDEQFFGPGTRLTVL.

V is TRBV29-1 and J is TRBJ2-5; TRBD1 matches at 7 bases. The CDR3 runs 12 residues. Germline V gene lookup returns CDR1 SQVTM and CDR2 ANQGSEA. V dropped 7 bases and J dropped 0; count of bases not matched to a gene: 2. The CDR3 nucleotides are TGCAGCGCCGACAGGGACCAAGAGACCCAGTACTTC. This gives the protein CSADRDQETQYF.

This chain joins TRBV19 and TRBJ1-4, with D hard to call. Trimming took 1 base from V and 5 from J, leaving 11 bases between them. This CDR3 has 15 residues. Per germline, CDR1 LNHDA and CDR2 SQIVND (reference sequence). CDR3 DNA: TGTGCCAGTAGTATAGTCACAGATTTAAATGAAAAACTGTTTTTT. Residues: CASSIVTDLNEKLFF.

This clone appeared a few times. The chain carries TRBV9 and TRBJ2-1; D might be TRBD2 (6 bases). CDR1 is SGDLS, CDR2 YYNGEE, per germline. V was pared by 0 bases and J by 0 bases, with 16 bases between. The CDR3 sequence is 18 residues long. The CDR3 coding sequence is TGTGCCAGCAGCGTAGAGGTATTGGGCGGGGCCTCCTACAATGAGCAGTTCTTC. It yields the protein CASSVEVLGGASYNEQFF.

The genes are TRBV9 and TRBJ2-3, with TRBD2 matching 13 bases. The CDR3 spans 17 residues. V shed 4 bases, J shed 4 bases, and the junction held 9 bases outside the gene matches. Per the germline V gene, CDR1 is SGDLS and CDR2 is YYNGEE. DNA of the CDR3: TGTGCCAGCAGCCCAGGACTAGCGGGAGCTTTTTCAGATACGCAGTATTTT. Residues: CASSPGLAGAFSDTQYF.

This chain joins TRBV28 and TRBJ2-7, with 7 bases that match TRBD2. Germline V gives CDR1 MDHEN, CDR2 SYDVKM. This CDR3 has 14 residues. V was clipped by 3 bases and J by 6 bases; unmatched bases: 8. DNA for the CDR3: TGTGCCAGCAGTTTCGGACTAGGTTTGGGCGAGCAGTACTTC. This sequence encodes CASSFGLGLGEQYF.